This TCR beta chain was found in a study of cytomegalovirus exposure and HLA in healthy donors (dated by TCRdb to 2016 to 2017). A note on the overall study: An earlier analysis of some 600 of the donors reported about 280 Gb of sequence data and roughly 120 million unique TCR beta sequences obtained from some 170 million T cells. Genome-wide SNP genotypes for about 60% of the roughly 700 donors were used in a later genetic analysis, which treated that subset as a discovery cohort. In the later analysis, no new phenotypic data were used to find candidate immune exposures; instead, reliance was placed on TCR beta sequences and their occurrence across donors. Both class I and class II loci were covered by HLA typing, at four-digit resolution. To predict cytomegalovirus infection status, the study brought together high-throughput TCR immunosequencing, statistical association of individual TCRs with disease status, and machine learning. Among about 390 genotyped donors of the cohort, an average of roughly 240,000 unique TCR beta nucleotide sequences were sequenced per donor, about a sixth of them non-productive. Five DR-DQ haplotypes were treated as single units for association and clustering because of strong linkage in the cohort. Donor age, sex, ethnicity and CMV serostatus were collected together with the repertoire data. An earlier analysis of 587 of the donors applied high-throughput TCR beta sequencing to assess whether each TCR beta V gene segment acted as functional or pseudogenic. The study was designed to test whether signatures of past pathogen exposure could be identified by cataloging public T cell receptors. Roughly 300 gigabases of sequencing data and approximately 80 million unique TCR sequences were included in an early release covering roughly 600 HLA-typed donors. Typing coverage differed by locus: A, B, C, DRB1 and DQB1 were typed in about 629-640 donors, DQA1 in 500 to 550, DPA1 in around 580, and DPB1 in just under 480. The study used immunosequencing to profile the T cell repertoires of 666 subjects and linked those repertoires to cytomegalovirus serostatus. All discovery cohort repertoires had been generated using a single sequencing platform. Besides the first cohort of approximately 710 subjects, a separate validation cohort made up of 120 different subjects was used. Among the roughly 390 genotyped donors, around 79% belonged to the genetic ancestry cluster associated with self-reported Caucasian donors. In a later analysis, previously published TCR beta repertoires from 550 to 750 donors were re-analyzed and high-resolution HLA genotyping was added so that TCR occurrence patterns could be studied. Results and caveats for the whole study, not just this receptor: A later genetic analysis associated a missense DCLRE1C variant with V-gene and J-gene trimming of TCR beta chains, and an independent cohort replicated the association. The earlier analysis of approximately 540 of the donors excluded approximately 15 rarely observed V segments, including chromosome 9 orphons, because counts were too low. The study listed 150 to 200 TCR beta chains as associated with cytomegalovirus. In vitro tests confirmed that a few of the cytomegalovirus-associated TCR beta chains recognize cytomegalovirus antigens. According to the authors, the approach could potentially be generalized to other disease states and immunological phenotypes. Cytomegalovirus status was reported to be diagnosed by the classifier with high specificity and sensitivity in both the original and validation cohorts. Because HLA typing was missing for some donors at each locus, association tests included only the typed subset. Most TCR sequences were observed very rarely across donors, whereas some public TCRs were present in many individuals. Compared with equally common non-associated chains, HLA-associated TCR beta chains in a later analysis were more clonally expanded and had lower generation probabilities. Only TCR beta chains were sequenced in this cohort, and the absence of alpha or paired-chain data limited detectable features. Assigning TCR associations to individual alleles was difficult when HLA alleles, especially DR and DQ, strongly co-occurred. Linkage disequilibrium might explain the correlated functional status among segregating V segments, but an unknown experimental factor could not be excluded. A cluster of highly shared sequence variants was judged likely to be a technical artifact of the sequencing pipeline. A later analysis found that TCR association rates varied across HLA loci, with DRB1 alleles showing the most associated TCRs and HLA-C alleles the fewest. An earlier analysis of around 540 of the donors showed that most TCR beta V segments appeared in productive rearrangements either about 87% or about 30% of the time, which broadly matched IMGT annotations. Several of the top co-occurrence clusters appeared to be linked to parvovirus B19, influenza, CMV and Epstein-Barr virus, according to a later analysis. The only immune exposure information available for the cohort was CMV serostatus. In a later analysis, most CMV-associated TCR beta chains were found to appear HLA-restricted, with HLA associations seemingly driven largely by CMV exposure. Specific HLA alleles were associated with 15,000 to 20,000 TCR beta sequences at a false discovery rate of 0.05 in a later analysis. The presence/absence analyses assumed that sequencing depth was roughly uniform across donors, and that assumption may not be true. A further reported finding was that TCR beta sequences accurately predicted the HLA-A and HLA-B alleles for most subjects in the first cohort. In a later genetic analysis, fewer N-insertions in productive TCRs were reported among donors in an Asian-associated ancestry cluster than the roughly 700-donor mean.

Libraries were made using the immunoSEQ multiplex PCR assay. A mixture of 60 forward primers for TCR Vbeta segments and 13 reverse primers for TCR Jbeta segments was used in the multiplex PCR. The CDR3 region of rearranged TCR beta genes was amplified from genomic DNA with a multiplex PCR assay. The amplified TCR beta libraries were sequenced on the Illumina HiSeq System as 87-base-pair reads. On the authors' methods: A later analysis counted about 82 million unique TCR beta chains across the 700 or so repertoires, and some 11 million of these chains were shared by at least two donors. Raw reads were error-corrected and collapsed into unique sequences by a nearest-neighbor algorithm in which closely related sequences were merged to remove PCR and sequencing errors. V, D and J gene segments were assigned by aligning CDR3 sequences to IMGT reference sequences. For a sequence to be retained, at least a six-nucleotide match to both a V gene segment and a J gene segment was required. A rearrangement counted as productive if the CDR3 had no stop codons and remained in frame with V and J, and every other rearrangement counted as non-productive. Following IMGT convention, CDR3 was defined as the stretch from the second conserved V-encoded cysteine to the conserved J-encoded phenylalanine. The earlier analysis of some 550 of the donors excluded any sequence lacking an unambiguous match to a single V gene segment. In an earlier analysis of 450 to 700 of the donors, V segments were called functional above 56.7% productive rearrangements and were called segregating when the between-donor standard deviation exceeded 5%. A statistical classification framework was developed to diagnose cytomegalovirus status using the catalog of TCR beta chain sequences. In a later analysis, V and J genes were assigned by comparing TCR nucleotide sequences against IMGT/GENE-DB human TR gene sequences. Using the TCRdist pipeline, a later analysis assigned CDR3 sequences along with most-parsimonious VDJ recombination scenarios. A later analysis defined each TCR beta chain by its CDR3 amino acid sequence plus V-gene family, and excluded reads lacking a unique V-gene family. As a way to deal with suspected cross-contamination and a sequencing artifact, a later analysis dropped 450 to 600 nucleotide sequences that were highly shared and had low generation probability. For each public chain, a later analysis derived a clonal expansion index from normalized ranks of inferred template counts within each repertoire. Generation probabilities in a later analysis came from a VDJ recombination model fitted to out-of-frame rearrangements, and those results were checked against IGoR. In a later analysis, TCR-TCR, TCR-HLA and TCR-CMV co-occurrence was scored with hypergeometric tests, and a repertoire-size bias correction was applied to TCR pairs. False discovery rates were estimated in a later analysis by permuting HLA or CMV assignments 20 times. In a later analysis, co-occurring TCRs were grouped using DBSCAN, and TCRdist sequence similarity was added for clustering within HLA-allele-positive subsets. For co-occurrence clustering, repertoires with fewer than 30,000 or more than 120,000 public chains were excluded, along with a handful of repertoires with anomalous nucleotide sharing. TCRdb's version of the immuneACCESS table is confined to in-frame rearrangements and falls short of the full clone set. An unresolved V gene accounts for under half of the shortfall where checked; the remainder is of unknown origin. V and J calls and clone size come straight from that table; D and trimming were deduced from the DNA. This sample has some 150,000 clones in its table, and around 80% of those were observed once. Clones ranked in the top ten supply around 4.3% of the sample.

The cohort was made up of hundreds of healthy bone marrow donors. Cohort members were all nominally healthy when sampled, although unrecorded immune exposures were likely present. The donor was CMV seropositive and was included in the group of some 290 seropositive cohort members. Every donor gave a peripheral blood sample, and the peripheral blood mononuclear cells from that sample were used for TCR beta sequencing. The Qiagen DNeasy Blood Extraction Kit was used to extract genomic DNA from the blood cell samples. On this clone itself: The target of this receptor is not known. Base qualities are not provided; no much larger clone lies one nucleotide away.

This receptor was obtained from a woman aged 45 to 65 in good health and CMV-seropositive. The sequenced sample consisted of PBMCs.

For the CDR3, the sequence is CASSPPGGRGEAFF. DNA sequence: TGTGCCAGCTCACCCCCCGGGGGGCGGGGTGAAGCTTTCTTT. The chain links TRBV18 with TRBJ1-1; tentative D gene TRBD1, with 6 bases matching. From cysteine to phenylalanine, the CDR3 is 14 amino acids long. Only the CDR3 part of the read is kept: 42 bases, read in frame from the first base. V gives up 3 bases and J gives up 7 bases, and the segment between their germline ends measures 15 bases. In the germline V gene, CDR1 corresponds to KGHSH and CDR2 to LQKENI.